The clone carrying this T cell receptor (beta chain) was observed many times. Its antigen remains unidentified. In the original analysis: In papillary thyroid cancer, a distant-metastasis classifier was built using CDR3 differences across clinicopathological groups. TCRdb used MiXCR to call clones anew from the PCR reads. Clone size and V and J calls follow TCRdb, not the original study. Counted here are 20,000 or so clones, under 25% occurring once; the ten biggest clones make up approximately 13%. The sample originates from a study of metastatic and nonmetastatic thyroid tumors. Whole-study context: The study looked at repertoires side by side in blood and in tumor or nodule tissue from malignant and benign thyroid patients. Overall study results and limits: As reported, TCR beta diversity in blood and tumor was significantly higher in malignant thyroid tumors than in benign nodules.

The V gene's germline CDR1 is SQVTM and CDR2 ANQGSEA. Trimming left V 5 bases short and J 1 base short, with 8 bases between. The CDR3 is 12 amino acids. Treatment of any kind had been given to no patient before thyroid surgery. The TCR was taken from a female donor with papillary thyroid cancer or a benign thyroid nodule (not recorded which). Some clones in this sample may be carry-over from other donors' samples. Sequencing used tumor tissue. The chain has TRBV29-1 and TRBJ1-1, with unresolved D. CDR3 sequence (DNA): TGCAGCGTTCGGGCGTCGAACACTGAAGCTTTCTTT. Protein product: CSVRASNTEAFF.